This TCR beta chain was observed in a study of T cell responses to AZD1222 COVID-19 vaccine. Overall study results and limits: Reportedly, nearly half of unique spike TCRs recognized epitopes outside B.1.351/B.1.1.7 mutations.

Clones were read by immunoSEQ multiplex PCR, and TCRdb kept only the in-frame ones, dropping some. Among around 110,000 clones listed, roughly nine tenths were seen once. The CDR3 spans 14 residues. Trimming shortened V by 6 bases and J by 3 bases, and 12 bases separated the two germline ends. In germline, CDR1 is MNHEY, CDR2 SMNVEV (reference sequence). Remarks on this clone: Its antigen is still unknown.

This specimen consisted of peripheral blood, obtained 28 days after the second AZD1222 dose. The rearrangement links TRBV27 to TRBJ1-5; D unclear. The receptor was derived from an adult who received the AZD1222 COVID-19 vaccine. CDR3 protein: CASRSYSVNQPQHF. The CDR3 DNA is TGTGCCAGCAGATCTTACAGCGTCAATCAGCCCCAGCATTTT.